Below are 9 T cell receptor beta chains sequenced from a single sample in a study of control samples from healthy donors and cancer patients. The data were produced by immunoSEQ multiplex PCR, yet TCRdb's version contains in-frame clones alone and is incomplete. The sample has roughly 120,000 clones; about 95% are singletons. The sequenced sample consisted of blood. Every receptor here comes from a man aged 25 to 40 in good health.

The chain has TRBV19 and TRBJ2-7; 8 bases agree with TRBD2. Germline V CDR1 and CDR2: LNHDA, SQIVND (reference sequence). This CDR3 has 15 amino acids. V trimming: 3 bases; J trimming: 1 base; junction bases outside the gene matches: 5. The CDR3: CASSIGGAKSYEQYF. CDR3 in DNA: TGTGCCAGTAGTATCGGGGGGGCGAAATCCTACGAGCAGTACTTC.

The V and J genes are TRBV4-3 and TRBJ1-1, with a tentative D call TRBD1 (6 bases). This CDR3 region has 15 residues. Germline CDR1 reads LGHNA; CDR2 reads YSLEER. V lost 1 base, J lost 4 bases, and 13 bases lay in between. Here the CDR3 reads CASSQATGAVTEAFF. CDR3 bases: TGCGCCAGCAGCCAAGCCACGGGGGCGGTCACTGAAGCTTTCTTT.

The genes are TRBV29-1 and TRBJ1-1; 7 nucleotides match TRBD1. The CDR3 consists of 12 residues. CDR1 is SQVTM, CDR2 ANQGSEA, per germline. Trimming at V came to 1 base and at J to 5 bases, leaving 1 base not matched to a gene. CDR3 sequence (DNA): TGCAGCGTTGAAGCAGGGGGAACTGAAGCTTTCTTT. Its protein is CSVEAGGTEAFF.

The chain has TRBV30 and TRBJ2-7; 11 bases fit TRBD1. CDR3 length equals 13 residues. V lost 5 bases to trimming and J lost 2 bases; unmatched junction nucleotides: 2. Germline CDR1 reads GTSNPN; CDR2 reads SVGIG (reference sequence). CDR3 coding DNA: TGTGCCTGGGGGGACAGGGGGGCCTACGAGCAGTACTTC. This encodes CAWGDRGAYEQYF. Looking up the rest from reference TRBV30 and TRBJ2-7 gives the full variable domain: SQTIHQWPATLVQPVGSPLSLECTVEGTSNPNLYWYRQAAGRGLQLLFYSVGIGQISSEVPQNLSASRPQDRQFILSSKKLLLSDSGFYLCAWGDRGAYEQYFGPGTRLTVT.

The gene calls are TRBV24-1 and TRBJ2-3; a possible D gene is TRBD2 (5 bases). The CDR3 covers 14 residues. Per germline, CDR1 KGHDR and CDR2 SFDVKD. V was cut by 2 bases and J by 2 bases, with 7 bases left in between. The CDR3 region has the DNA TGTGCCACCAGTGATTCCGGGGTCACAGATACGCAGTATTTT. As protein: CATSDSGVTDTQYF.

CDR3 coding DNA: TGTGCCAGCAGCTCCCTCCGGGGCGGGGGGCCTACGCAGTATTTT. It is translated as CASSSLRGGGPTQYF. The chain is built from TRBV7-9 and TRBJ2-3; 8 bases are a match to TRBD2. Germline CDR1 and CDR2: SEHNR and FQNEAQ (reference sequence). The CDR3 sequence is 15 residues long. V lost 4 bases to trimming and J lost 8 bases; unmatched junction nucleotides: 11.

V is TRBV5-1 and J is TRBJ2-5; 11 positions agree with TRBD1. V lost 0 bases, J lost 0 bases, and 10 bases stayed unmatched. Germline V gene sequence: CDR1 SGHRS, CDR2 YFSETQ. This CDR3 comprises 19 residues. CDR3 in DNA: TGCGCCAGCAGCTTGGGGACAGGGGGCGCGAGAGGGTACCAAGAGACCCAGTACTTC. It is translated as CASSLGTGGARGYQETQYF.

The chain employs TRBV5-4 and TRBJ1-1; D unclear. V was cut by 2 bases and J by 1 base, with 6 bases left in between. The germline V gene encodes CDR1 SGHNT and CDR2 YYREEE (reference sequence). The CDR3 loop spans 13 amino acids. The CDR3 region is CASSLTSNTEAFF. CDR3 nucleotides: TGTGCCAGCAGCTTAACATCGAACACTGAAGCTTTCTTT.

This rearrangement joins TRBV4-3 to TRBJ1-2; 8 bases are shared with TRBD1. Trimming removed 1 base from V and 5 bases from J; junction bases left unmatched: 6. Germline CDR1 is LGHNA and CDR2 is YSLEER. The CDR3 contains 15 residues. The DNA for the CDR3 is TGCGCCAGCAGCCAAGGGACAGGGTCAGGGTATGGCTACACCTTC. It encodes CASSQGTGSGYGYTF.